The source of this TCR beta chain is a study of early T cells in non-severe SARS-CoV-2 infection. Each CDR3 protein gets one entry after TCRdb re-called the 5' RACE reads with MiXCR. The data show roughly 75,000 distinct CDR3 sequences, with around 11% seen just once and around 5% held by the top ten. Input material: whole blood. The TCR sequence derives from an adult who was a healthcare worker with PCR-confirmed SARS-CoV-2 infection or an uninfected control (not recorded which).

The CDR3 spells CSVEEKVRGGDLAKNIQYF. DNA for the CDR3: TGCAGCGTTGAAGAAAAGGTGCGCGGGGGGGACCTAGCCAAAAACATTCAGTACTTC. The chain combines TRBV29-1 with TRBJ2-4; 9 nucleotides match TRBD2. The CDR3 consists of 19 residues. The trim removed 0 bases at V and 0 bases at J, leaving 12 bases unmatched. The germline gives CDR1 SQVTM, CDR2 ANQGSEA. The variable domain in full, with the rest retrieved from reference TRBV29-1 and TRBJ2-4, is SAVISQKPSRDICQRGTSLTIQCQVDSQVTMMFWYRQQPGQSLTLIATANQGSEATYESGFVIDKFPISRPNLTFSTLTVSNMSPEDSSIYLCSVEEKVRGGDLAKNIQYFGAGTRLSVL.